This TCR beta chain was identified during a study of blood T cell repertoires in COVID-19. Study details: Sites across the United States, Italy and Spain contributed samples from acute and convalescent COVID-19.

Assay used: immunoSEQ multiplex PCR; TCRdb lists only in-frame clones, some missing. Of about 150,000 clones listed, about 89% are singletons. The CDR3 spans 15 residues. Germline V gene data show CDR1 as SGHNT and CDR2 as YYREEE (reference sequence). Trimming removed 2 bases from V and 4 bases from J, with 12 bases in between. The sequence was collected from a man aged 45-65 years with acute or convalescent COVID-19. What was sequenced was peripheral blood. This rearrangement joins TRBV5-4 to TRBJ2-2, with D maybe TRBD2 (7 bases). CDR3 nucleotide sequence: TGTGCCAGCAGCTTTCGGGGGGCCAGCACCGGGGAGCTGTTTTTT. As protein: CASSFRGASTGELFF.